This is a list of T cell receptor beta chains from one sample in a study of T-cell memory formation after mild COVID-19. MiXCR was run by TCRdb on the 5' RACE reads, yielding one entry per CDR3 protein. The data contain tens of thousands of distinct CDR3 sequences, over 11% of them singletons. The sequenced sample consisted of PBMCs or a T cell subset sorted from them (not recorded which). The receptor source for this set is an adult woman who had mild COVID-19 (a few samples of this study predate the infection). Cell type and time point are not known. CDR3s include the opening cysteine and the closing phenylalanine or tryptophan. The D gene is left open where the match is weak. The size entry is marked missing in some rows and otherwise reads once, few, many or a size class.

size	V	J	D	DNA	CDR3
medium-sized	TRBV11-2	TRBJ2-6	NA	TGTGCCAGCAGCTTGGTCTTTTGGGGAACTGGGGCCAACGTCCTGACTTTC	CASSLVFWGTGANVLTF
few	TRBV5-1	TRBJ2-7	NA	TGCGCCAGCAGCATACATCGCTACGAGCAGTACTTC	CASSIHRYEQYF
few	TRBV7-9	TRBJ2-1	NA	TGTGCCAGCAGCCTGGGTCTCGGACTTCGCGGCTACAATGAGCAGTTCTTC	CASSLGLGLRGYNEQFF
NA	TRBV30	TRBJ2-3	NA	TGTGCCTCTTACACAGATACGCAGTATTTT	CASYTDTQYF
NA	TRBV7-9	TRBJ1-1	TRBD1	TGTGCCAGCAGTTCCACGGGACAGGGGATGAACACTGAAGCTTTCTTT	CASSSTGQGMNTEAFF
NA	TRBV7-3	TRBJ2-3	NA	TGTGCCAGCAGCGAGGGGCGCTCGGTCACAGATACGCAGTATTTT	CASSEGRSVTDTQYF
NA	TRBV12-3/TRBV12-4	TRBJ2-3	NA	TGTGCCAGCAGTGAGGCGGGAACAGATACGCAGTATTTT	CASSEAGTDTQYF
few	TRBV4-3	TRBJ2-7	TRBD2	TGCGCCAGCAGCCCCATGACGGGAGGGCCCTCCTACGAGCAGTACTTC	CASSPMTGGPSYEQYF
NA	TRBV10-3	TRBJ2-1	NA	TGTGCCATCAGTGAGGGCAGCCGGAATGAGCAGTTCTTC	CAISEGSRNEQFF
NA	TRBV9	TRBJ2-2	NA	TGTGCCAGCAGCCCCGTTGGCGCGAACACCGGGGAGCTGTTTTTT	CASSPVGANTGELFF
NA	TRBV12-3/TRBV12-4	TRBJ2-5	TRBD1	TGTGCCAGCAGTCGGGAAGGGGGCGCGGAGACCCAGTACTTC	CASSREGGAETQYF
few	TRBV20-1	TRBJ1-2	NA	TGCAGTGCTAGGGAGCGTAATTCTGGCTATGGCTACACCTTC	CSARERNSGYGYTF
NA	TRBV6-6	TRBJ2-5	TRBD2	TGTGCCAGCAGTTACTCGACACTAGCGGGGGGGGAGACCCAGTACTTC	CASSYSTLAGGETQYF
NA	TRBV7-9	TRBJ2-3	TRBD2	TGTGCCAGCAGCACCCCGGGGGGGGGCCCCCTCACAGATACGCAGTATTTT	CASSTPGGGPLTDTQYF
few	TRBV2	TRBJ2-1	NA	TGTGCCAGCAGTGAAAACCCCCTACCTTACAATGAGCAGTTCTTC	CASSENPLPYNEQFF
NA	TRBV12-3/TRBV12-4	TRBJ2-2	NA	TGTGCCAGCAGTTTAGAGGGCAGGTTGAACACCGGGGAGCTGTTTTTC	CASSLEGRLNTGELFF
few	TRBV9	TRBJ2-7	NA	TGTGCCAGCAGCGTAGACGAGGGGTGGGAGCAGTACTTC	CASSVDEGWEQYF
few	TRBV6-6	TRBJ2-7	TRBD2	TGTGCCAGCAGGGCGGGGGAAAGCTCCTACGAGCAGTACTTC	CASRAGESSYEQYF
few	TRBV9	TRBJ2-7	TRBD1	TGTGCCAGCACCCCTTTCGGACAGGGGACATACGAGCAGTACTTC	CASTPFGQGTYEQYF
NA	TRBV5-6	TRBJ2-5	NA	TGTGCCAGCATCGGGGTGGGGCAAGAGACCCAGTACTTC	CASIGVGQETQYF
NA	TRBV4-1	TRBJ2-7	NA	TGCGCCAGCAGCCAAGTCCCGGGGACCTCCTACGAGCAGTACTTC	CASSQVPGTSYEQYF
NA	TRBV7-3	TRBJ2-5	NA	TGTGCCAGCAGCCAGGGCCCAGGAGAGACCCAGTACTTC	CASSQGPGETQYF
few	TRBV20-1	TRBJ1-2	NA	TGCAGTGCCGGGGAAGGGGATTTTAATGGCTACACCTTC	CSAGEGDFNGYTF
NA	TRBV7-6	TRBJ2-1	NA	TGTGCCAGCAGCGTTCAGCGGGTTACCTACAATGAGCAGTTCTTC	CASSVQRVTYNEQFF
few	TRBV12-3/TRBV12-4	TRBJ1-5	NA	TGTGCCAGCAGTTTATTGTGGGATGTGGGCAATCAGCCCCAGCATTTT	CASSLLWDVGNQPQHF
NA	TRBV12-3/TRBV12-4	TRBJ2-7	NA	TGTGCCAGCAGTTTCGGGTATGGAGTTCTCGAGCAGTACTTC	CASSFGYGVLEQYF
NA	TRBV29-1	TRBJ2-5	NA	TGCAGCGTTGGGGGACTTGCGCTCCAAGAGACCCAGTACTTC	CSVGGLALQETQYF
NA	TRBV6-5	TRBJ2-3	NA	TGTGCCAGCTTTCCGGACTATAACACAGATACGCAGTATTTT	CASFPDYNTDTQYF
few	TRBV3-1	TRBJ2-1	TRBD2	TGTGCCAGCAGCCCTCGGGGACTAGCGGACAATGAGCAGTTCTTC	CASSPRGLADNEQFF
few	TRBV4-3	TRBJ1-4	NA	TGCGCCAGCAGCCAAGATAGGGCAGAAGAAAAACTGTTTTTT	CASSQDRAEEKLFF
NA	TRBV6-1	TRBJ1-5	NA	TGTGCCAGCAGTACCCTTGGCGATCAGCCCCAGCATTTT	CASSTLGDQPQHF
NA	TRBV7-6	TRBJ2-7	NA	TGTGCCAGCAGCCAAGGCCAAACCTACGAGCAGTACTTC	CASSQGQTYEQYF
NA	TRBV29-1	TRBJ1-3	TRBD1	TGCAGCGTTTCCGGGACAGCTACCTCTGGAAACACCATATATTTT	CSVSGTATSGNTIYF
NA	TRBV20-1	TRBJ2-7	NA	TGCAGTGCCGCCGGGCAGGGCCCCGAGCAGTACTTC	CSAAGQGPEQYF
NA	TRBV4-2	TRBJ2-7	NA	TGTGCCAGCAGCCAAGATAACGGTCGGGAGCAGTACTTC	CASSQDNGREQYF
NA	TRBV7-8	TRBJ1-1	NA	TGTGCCAGCAGCCCACCGCCCGACACTGAAGCTTTCTTT	CASSPPPDTEAFF
few	TRBV29-1	TRBJ2-1	NA	TGCAGCGTTCGGCCCCCCGATTACAATGAGCAGTTCTTC	CSVRPPDYNEQFF
NA	TRBV9	TRBJ2-2	NA	TGTGCCAGCAGCTCCCGGGACGGAAGGCTGTTTTTT	CASSSRDGRLFF
NA	TRBV27	TRBJ2-3	NA	TGTGCCAGCAGTCCCCCCTCAGATACGCAGTATTTT	CASSPPSDTQYF
NA	TRBV12-3/TRBV12-4	TRBJ2-1	NA	TGTGCCAGCACCCTTAGCCACCATCTCGTCAATGAGCAGTTCTTC	CASTLSHHLVNEQFF
NA	TRBV12-3/TRBV12-4	TRBJ1-3	NA	TGTGCCAGCAGAGGTTCCGAGCGCTTGGGGGCCATATATTTT	CASRGSERLGAIYF
few	TRBV23-1	TRBJ2-1	NA	TGCGCCAGCAGTCAATCCCGCTCCCGGGGTGAGGGATACAATGAGCAGTTCTTC	CASSQSRSRGEGYNEQFF
NA	TRBV29-1	TRBJ1-1	NA	TGCAGCAGTCGGTCGGGGGCCAGCACTGAAGCTTTCTTT	CSSRSGASTEAFF
few	TRBV4-2	TRBJ1-1	NA	TGTGCCAGCAGCCAAGAAGGTAGTGGCATGCTGAACACTGAAGCTTTCTTT	CASSQEGSGMLNTEAFF
NA	TRBV12-3/TRBV12-4	TRBJ2-1	NA	TGTGCCAGCAGTTTAGACGGCTGGAGGGAGCAGTTCTTC	CASSLDGWREQFF
many	TRBV7-9	TRBJ2-1	NA	TGTGCCAGCAGCCCGAGCCCCCTTGGCCACAATGAGCAGTTCTTC	CASSPSPLGHNEQFF
NA	TRBV14	TRBJ1-2	TRBD1	TGTGCCAGCAGCCGCTTGCCAGGGGGAGAAAGGGTCTATGGCTACACCTTC	CASSRLPGGERVYGYTF
NA	TRBV6-5	TRBJ1-1	TRBD1	TGTGCCAGCAGTGCCTCCTGGGGGACAGTCACTGAAGCTTTCTTT	CASSASWGTVTEAFF
few	TRBV5-6	TRBJ2-1	TRBD2	TGTGCCAGCAGTTCGCCGACTAGCGGCTACAATGAGCAGTTCTTC	CASSSPTSGYNEQFF
NA	TRBV29-1	TRBJ2-1	NA	TGCAGCGTTGAGGACGCGGGGGCCGATGGTTCAGATGAGCAGTTCTTC	CSVEDAGADGSDEQFF
few	TRBV7-6	TRBJ2-1	TRBD1	TGTGCCAGCAGCTTAGGACAGGGGGCGCCGTACAATGAGCAGTTCTTC	CASSLGQGAPYNEQFF
few	TRBV7-9	TRBJ1-4	NA	TGTGCCACCCGTCCGGGGGATAATGAAAAACTGTTTTTT	CATRPGDNEKLFF
NA	TRBV14	TRBJ2-1	TRBD1	TGTGCCAGCAGCCAAGCGAGGGGGCCGGTTAGGAATGAGCAGTTCTTC	CASSQARGPVRNEQFF